Listed below are T cell receptor beta chains from one sample, sequenced in a study of patients and donors after allogeneic stem cell transplantation. TCRdb itself ran the RT-PCR reads through MiXCR, one entry per CDR3 protein. The table lists about a million distinct CDR3 sequences, 18% of them singletons. The specimen was blood, either unsorted or a sorted T cell fraction (not recorded which). All receptors derive from a human donor who was either an allogeneic HSCT recipient or a stem cell or donor lymphocyte infusion donor (not recorded which). It is not recorded whose cells these are; they may come from a transplant donor. CDR3s include the opening cysteine and the closing phenylalanine or tryptophan. The order of the fields is clone size, J gene, V gene, D gene, CDR3 DNA, CDR3 protein. A D gene is named only where the DNA matches it firmly. The size entry is marked missing in some rows and otherwise reads once, few, many or a size class.

few	TRBJ1-2	TRBV4-2	NA	TGTGCCAGCAGCCAAGATCTAGGAACAGGGAGAGATTATGGCTACACCTTC	CASSQDLGTGRDYGYTF
NA	TRBJ2-1	TRBV9	TRBD2	TGTGCCAGCAGCGTGACTAGCCAATCTTACAATGAGCAGTTCTTC	CASSVTSQSYNEQFF
many	TRBJ2-7	TRBV20-1	NA	TGCAGTGCTAGAGATAGGGGTAAAAGCTCCTACGAGCAGTACTTC	CSARDRGKSSYEQYF
NA	TRBJ2-7	TRBV29-1	TRBD2	TGCAGCGTTGTGTCGCTAGCGGGAGCTGGGTCTTACGAGCAGTACTTC	CSVVSLAGAGSYEQYF
few	TRBJ2-1	TRBV15	TRBD1	TGTGCCACCAGCAGAGATCTTGGGACAGGGTTCAACAATGAGCAGTTCTTC	CATSRDLGTGFNNEQFF
few	TRBJ2-5	TRBV6-2/TRBV6-3	TRBD1	TGTGCCAGCGGGTTACTACAGGGGGCTGCAGAGACCCAGTACTTC	CASGLLQGAAETQYF
NA	TRBJ2-3	TRBV20-1	NA	TGCAGTGCTAGCTTGAGCAGGTCATCTTTCGATACGCAGTATTTT	CSASLSRSSFDTQYF
NA	TRBJ1-1	TRBV7-9	NA	TGTGCCAGCAGCCCCCGCCGCATCGAGAACACTGAAGCTTTCTTT	CASSPRRIENTEAFF
NA	TRBJ1-4	TRBV3-1	TRBD1	TGTGCCAGCAGCCACGACAGGGATGGACTGTTTTTT	CASSHDRDGLFF
NA	TRBJ1-1	TRBV5-1	NA	TGCGCCAGCAGCCCAGACAGAAGGGGCACTGAAGCTTTCTTT	CASSPDRRGTEAFF
NA	TRBJ2-4	TRBV12-3/TRBV12-4	NA	TGTGCCAGCAGTTTAAGGTCCACGGGATTTCAGTACTTC	CASSLRSTGFQYF
few	TRBJ1-6	TRBV5-1	NA	TGCGCCAGCAGCTTGGCCTCTGGGGGCCGATCACCCCTCCACTTT	CASSLASGGRSPLHF
NA	TRBJ2-1	TRBV6-2/TRBV6-3	NA	TGTGCCAGCATTCCAGGGTTCCTCTCCTACAATGAGCAGTTCTTC	CASIPGFLSYNEQFF
NA	TRBJ2-7	TRBV2	TRBD1	TGTGCCGGCAGGGACAGCCACGAGCAGTACTTC	CAGRDSHEQYF
NA	TRBJ2-7	TRBV7-9	NA	TGTGCCAGCACTCCCGACACAGCCTACGAGCAGTACTTC	CASTPDTAYEQYF
NA	TRBJ1-2	TRBV12-3/TRBV12-4	TRBD1	TGTGCCAGCAGTCCCCGACAGGGCGTCTATGGCTACACCTTC	CASSPRQGVYGYTF
few	TRBJ2-1	TRBV7-9	NA	TGTGCCAGCAGCTCGCCAGGACATGATGAGCAGTTCTTC	CASSSPGHDEQFF
few	TRBJ2-1	TRBV5-1	NA	TGCGCCAGCAGCTTAAATTTGCGGCTAGTTAGGGATTATGAGCAGTTCTTC	CASSLNLRLVRDYEQFF
few	TRBJ2-2	TRBV7-2	NA	TGTGCCAGCAGCTTAGAAGGAGGGTCCGGGGAGCTGTTTTTT	CASSLEGGSGELFF
NA	TRBJ2-3	TRBV12-3/TRBV12-4	NA	TGTGCCAGCAGACCCAGGGGAGGGACTGGATACACAGATACGCAGTATTTT	CASRPRGGTGYTDTQYF
few	TRBJ1-2	TRBV4-3	NA	TGCGCCAGCACCACGGACCGTACCTCTAACTATGGCTACACCTTC	CASTTDRTSNYGYTF
few	TRBJ1-5	TRBV5-5	NA	TGTGCCAGCAGCTTGTCGGGCCTCATAAGTGAGCCCCAGCATTTT	CASSLSGLISEPQHF
few	TRBJ2-2	TRBV10-3	TRBD2	TGTGCCTCGCGGGGGGGCCTGGGCACCGGGGAGCTGTTTTTT	CASRGGLGTGELFF
few	TRBJ1-2	TRBV6-5	NA	TGTGCCAGCAGGGAAATTAACTATGGCTACACCTTC	CASREINYGYTF
NA	TRBJ2-3	TRBV10-3	NA	TGTGCCATCAGTGAGGGTCAGGGTGGTTCAGATACGCAGTATTTT	CAISEGQGGSDTQYF
few	TRBJ2-4	TRBV6-1	TRBD2	TGTGCCAGCAGTGGACTAGCGGGAGGAATCATATCCAAAAACATTCAGTACTTC	CASSGLAGGIISKNIQYF
NA	TRBJ2-3	TRBV12-3/TRBV12-4	TRBD1	TGTGCCAGCAGGTGGACAGGCCTTAGCACAGATACGCAGTATTTT	CASRWTGLSTDTQYF
NA	TRBJ2-7	TRBV9	NA	TGTGCCAGCAGCCCCTCCGGACAGACTTACTACGAGCAGTACTTC	CASSPSGQTYYEQYF
NA	TRBJ1-2	TRBV10-3	NA	TGTGCCATCAGTGACGGGGGTCGTGGCTACACCTTC	CAISDGGRGYTF
NA	TRBJ1-5	TRBV5-6	TRBD1	TGTGCCAGCAGCGCCAGGGACAGGGTTTATCAGCCCCAGCATTTT	CASSARDRVYQPQHF
NA	TRBJ1-2	TRBV27	TRBD1	TGTGCCAGCGGGCAGGGGGCGATGTTCTATGGCTACACCTTC	CASGQGAMFYGYTF
many	TRBJ2-2	TRBV12-3/TRBV12-4	NA	TGTGCCAGCAGCCCAACCCTTTTGGACACCGGGGAGCTGTTTTTT	CASSPTLLDTGELFF
NA	TRBJ2-3	TRBV4-1	NA	TGCGCCAGCACCCCAATAAGTCCTAGCACAGATACGCAGTATTTT	CASTPISPSTDTQYF
NA	TRBJ2-7	TRBV28	NA	TGTGCCAGCAGCCACCACTTTACCTCCTACGAGCAGTACTTC	CASSHHFTSYEQYF
once	TRBJ1-2	TRBV6-1	NA	TGTGCCAGCAGCGACGCCCCCACTCAGGGTTTGAATGGCTACACCTTC	CASSDAPTQGLNGYTF
NA	TRBJ1-1	TRBV6-5	NA	TGTGCCAGCAGTTACTCGATCCGGGTTAAGGGGGACACTGAAGCTTTCTTT	CASSYSIRVKGDTEAFF
few	TRBJ2-5	TRBV20-1	NA	TGCAGTGCTAGACGTAAACCTGGCGGTGTCCCCTCCTTCCAAGAGACCCAGTACTTC	CSARRKPGGVPSFQETQYF
few	TRBJ1-6	TRBV4-3	NA	TGCGCCAGCAGCCAAGACAGGACCCTAAATTCACCCCTCCACTTT	CASSQDRTLNSPLHF
NA	TRBJ2-3	TRBV20-1	TRBD1	TGCAGTGCCGGTGGGACAGGGGGAGCGACTAGCACAGATACGCAGTATTTT	CSAGGTGGATSTDTQYF
once	TRBJ2-2	TRBV7-2	TRBD1	TGTGCCAGCAGAGCGGCCGGGGACAGATACACCGGGGAGCTGTTTTTT	CASRAAGDRYTGELFF
few	TRBJ2-4	TRBV5-6	NA	TGTGCCAGCAGCTTGGCAAGGAGTCTAGCCAAAAACATTCAGTACTTC	CASSLARSLAKNIQYF
NA	TRBJ2-7	TRBV7-8	NA	TGTGCCAGCAGCTTCGTGTTTGTGGACCCGAAGAAGACCTACGAGCAGTACTTC	CASSFVFVDPKKTYEQYF
once	TRBJ1-4	TRBV6-1	NA	TGTGCCAGCAGCAGGGGTGGGAGTAATGAAAAACTGTTTTTT	CASSRGGSNEKLFF
many	TRBJ1-1	TRBV5-1	NA	TGCGCCAGCAGCCAAGGCTGGGAGAACACTGAAGCTTTCTTT	CASSQGWENTEAFF
NA	TRBJ1-1	TRBV4-1	NA	TGCGCCAGCAGCCAAGATGAGGCGGGACACGGGACCCTGAACACTGAAGCTTTCTTT	CASSQDEAGHGTLNTEAFF
few	TRBJ2-5	TRBV20-1	NA	TGCAGTGCCGCCGGGGAATGGCCAGACTTAAACTTC	CSAAGEWPDLNF
few	TRBJ2-7	TRBV20-1	NA	TGCAGTGCTAGTAAATCGAGACCGAGCTCCTACGAGCAGTACTTC	CSASKSRPSSYEQYF
few	TRBJ1-2	TRBV10-3	TRBD1	TGTGCCATCCAAGGGGACAGGGCAGGGGGCTACACCTTC	CAIQGDRAGGYTF
few	TRBJ2-3	TRBV6-5	NA	TGTGCCAGCAGTTACTCGGGAAGGGGTACAGATACGCAGTATTTT	CASSYSGRGTDTQYF
few	TRBJ2-7	TRBV20-1	NA	TGCAGTGCTAACATGGACAGACTCTACGAGCAGTACTTC	CSANMDRLYEQYF
few	TRBJ2-1	TRBV7-8	NA	TGTGCCAGCAGCGCCCCGCAGCGCCTCAGCTCCTACAATGAGCAGTTCTTC	CASSAPQRLSSYNEQFF
few	TRBJ2-7	TRBV7-3	NA	TGTGCCAGCAGCCAGGGACTGAAGTCCTACGAGCAGTACTTC	CASSQGLKSYEQYF
many	TRBJ2-3	TRBV12-3/TRBV12-4	TRBD1	TGTGCCAGCAATTACAGGGGGCCAGGGACAGATACGCAGTATTTT	CASNYRGPGTDTQYF
NA	TRBJ2-7	TRBV7-9	TRBD2	TGTGCCAGCAGCCCAGGGACTAGCGGGAGCGGCGAGCAGTACTTC	CASSPGTSGSGEQYF
few	TRBJ2-3	TRBV11-2	TRBD2	TGTGCCAGCAGCTTAGTTCCAGCGGGGGGAACAGATACGCAGTATTTT	CASSLVPAGGTDTQYF